The 15 T cell receptor beta chains reported below all come from one sample, sequenced in a study of blood T cells in healthy people across ages (dated by TCRdb to between 2014 and 2017). Library creation used 5' RACE. The instrument given in TCRdb is Illumina HiSeq 2500. The second PCR ran for roughly 6 to 11 cycles and used a J-beta primer mix along with a sample-barcoded 5' primer. TCRdb applied fastp at Q25 and MiXCR to the public reads, then kept only in-frame beta chains. Every entry covers one CDR3 protein and lists the most common genes and DNA from its rows. The sample has approximately 780,000 distinct CDR3 sequences on record, more than 25% of them singletons. The ten largest clones represent about 3% of the sample. This sample was shared with a second study, whose subject was T cells of mothers and their children.

The sample taken for sequencing was blood. These receptors originate from a boy under 18 in good health.

This clonotype was detected only once. The V call is TRBV5-1, the J call TRBJ1-2; D call uncertain. The germline V and J ends were trimmed by 0 bases and 5 bases, with 11 bases remaining between them. Germline V CDR1 and CDR2: SGHRS, YFSETQ. The CDR3 is 14 residues long. The CDR3 spells CASSLGPEEYGYTF. DNA for the CDR3: TGCGCCAGCAGCTTGGGACCAGAGGAATATGGCTACACCTTC.

The chain links TRBV20-1 to TRBJ2-7, with D possibly matching TRBD2 (5 bases). This CDR3 region has 12 residues. CDR1 is DFQATT, CDR2 SNEGSKA, per germline (reference sequence). V was shortened by 5 bases and J by 3 bases, with 11 bases between the two germline ends. Here the CDR3 reads CSAFRENYEQYF. In nucleotides, the CDR3 is TGCAGTGCTTTCCGGGAAAACTACGAGCAGTACTTC.

The chain recombines TRBV12-3 or TRBV12-4 with TRBJ2-5, with D maybe TRBD2 (5 bases). V lost 5 bases and J lost 3, with 10 bases in between. The CDR3 contains 13 residues. The CDR3 spells CASSKTRKETQYF. DNA for the CDR3: TGTGCCAGCAGTAAAACTAGGAAAGAGACCCAGTACTTC.

This chain joins TRBV6-1 and TRBJ1-2; 10 nucleotides agree with TRBD1. Germline lookup yields CDR1 MNHNS and CDR2 SASEGT. The CDR3 loop spans 15 amino acids. The trim removed 4 bases at V and 2 bases at J, leaving 4 bases unmatched. CDR3 in amino acids: CASSGQGAFNYGYTF. The CDR3 region has the DNA TGTGCCAGCAGTGGACAGGGGGCTTTCAACTATGGCTACACCTTC.

The chain is built from TRBV4-2 and TRBJ2-5; D call uncertain. There are 15 residues in the CDR3. The germline gives CDR1 LGHNA, CDR2 YNFKEQ. The V gene lost 0 bases and the J gene lost 2 bases, with 10 bases spanning the gap. CDR3 bases: TGTGCCAGCAGCCAAGAAGGCGGTAAACAAGAGACCCAGTACTTC. Its protein is CASSQEGGKQETQYF.

Only a few counts were recorded for this clonotype. V is TRBV24-1 and J is TRBJ2-5; TRBD2 aligns across 14 bases. The germline CDR1 and CDR2 sequences are KGHDR and SFDVKD. Trimming at V came to 3 bases and at J to 2 bases, leaving 4 bases not matched to a gene. CDR3 length equals 17 residues. CDR3 DNA sequence: TGTGCCACCAGTGATGGGACTAGCGGGGGATTGCAAGAGACCCAGTACTTC. It is translated as CATSDGTSGGLQETQYF.

This clonotype was found a few times. This CDR3 is CASSQEVLAGGQTQYF. For the CDR3, the DNA is TGTGCCAGCAGCCAAGAGGTCCTAGCGGGGGGCCAGACCCAGTACTTC. The gene calls are TRBV4-2 and TRBJ2-5, with 11 bases identical to TRBD2. CDR1 is LGHNA and CDR2 is YNFKEQ in the germline V gene. V lost 0 bases and J lost 6; bases outside the gene matches: 6. CDR3 length: 16 amino acids.

This clonotype was seen only once. The chain is built from TRBV11-3 and TRBJ2-5; D may be TRBD1 (6 bases). V was trimmed by 5 bases and J by 2 bases, leaving 15 bases between them. Per germline, CDR1 SGHNT and CDR2 YENEEA. This CDR3 region has 15 residues. In nucleotides, the CDR3 is TGTGCCAGCAGCCCCATAGGGGGAGAACAAGAGACCCAGTACTTC. Translating it yields CASSPIGGEQETQYF.

The chain carries TRBV9 and TRBJ2-5; 11 bases agree with TRBD1. V was pared by 3 bases and J by 6 bases, with 4 bases of the junction left unmatched. Germline V lookup: CDR1 SGDLS, CDR2 YYNGEE. The CDR3 is 14 residues long. The CDR3 nucleotides read TGTGCCAGCAGCGCTGGGACAGGGGGTAAGACCCAGTACTTC. Residues: CASSAGTGGKTQYF.

The chain is built from TRBV3-1 and TRBJ2-7; D is possibly TRBD1 (6 bases). Germline V gene data show CDR1 as LGHDT and CDR2 as YNNKEL (reference sequence). Between the trimmed V and J ends, which lost 4 bases and 12 bases, there was a span of 19 bases. This CDR3 is built from 13 residues. DNA of the CDR3: TGTGCCAGCAGCCCGCACAGGGACGGTCGGACGTACTTC. As protein: CASSPHRDGRTYF.

The chain carries TRBV14 and TRBJ2-5; 10 nucleotides match TRBD1. CDR1 and CDR2 (germline): SGHDN, FVKESK. J was trimmed by 5 bases and V by 4 bases; bases with no gene match: 10. The CDR3 sequence is 16 residues long. CDR3 sequence (DNA): TGTGCCAGCAGCCGCCCGCGACAGGGGGCATGGGAGACCCAGTACTTC. Protein sequence: CASSRPRQGAWETQYF.

V and J are TRBV20-1 and TRBJ2-1; tentative D call: TRBD2 (7 bases). From germline, CDR1 is DFQATT and CDR2 SNEGSKA (reference sequence). Deletions cut 3 bases from V and 4 bases from J, with 19 bases between. The CDR3 has 16 residues. The CDR3 DNA follows: TGCAGTGCTAGTGAGTTTTGGGGGGGCACTTACAATGAGCAGTTCTTC. Protein product: CSASEFWGGTYNEQFF.

The chain recombines TRBV12-3 or TRBV12-4 with TRBJ2-1; a weak D match, TRBD2 (5 bases). V was cut by 8 bases and J by 0 bases, with 11 bases left in between. The CDR3 has 14 amino acids. The CDR3 nucleotides read TGTGCCAGCGGTCAGCGGAGCTCCTACAATGAGCAGTTCTTC. Residues: CASGQRSSYNEQFF.

This clonotype was counted a few times. The V gene is TRBV7-9, the J gene TRBJ1-4; no clear D. In germline, CDR1 is SEHNR, CDR2 FQNEAQ (reference sequence). V lost 3 bases to trimming and J lost 8 bases, with 10 bases between them. The CDR3 is 13 residues long. CDR3 bases: TGTGCCAGCAGCTTTCCTTTAGCGGAAAAACTGTTTTTT. Encoded protein: CASSFPLAEKLFF.

The chain recombines TRBV10-3 with TRBJ2-1; possibly TRBD1 for D (5 bases). The CDR3 is 14 residues long. Trimming stripped 2 bases from V and 4 bases from J, with 9 bases between. Germline V gene sequence: CDR1 ENHRY, CDR2 SYGVKD. CDR3 DNA sequence: TGTGCCATCAGTGAGATGGGGCAGTACAATGAGCAGTTCTTC. It codes for CAISEMGQYNEQFF.